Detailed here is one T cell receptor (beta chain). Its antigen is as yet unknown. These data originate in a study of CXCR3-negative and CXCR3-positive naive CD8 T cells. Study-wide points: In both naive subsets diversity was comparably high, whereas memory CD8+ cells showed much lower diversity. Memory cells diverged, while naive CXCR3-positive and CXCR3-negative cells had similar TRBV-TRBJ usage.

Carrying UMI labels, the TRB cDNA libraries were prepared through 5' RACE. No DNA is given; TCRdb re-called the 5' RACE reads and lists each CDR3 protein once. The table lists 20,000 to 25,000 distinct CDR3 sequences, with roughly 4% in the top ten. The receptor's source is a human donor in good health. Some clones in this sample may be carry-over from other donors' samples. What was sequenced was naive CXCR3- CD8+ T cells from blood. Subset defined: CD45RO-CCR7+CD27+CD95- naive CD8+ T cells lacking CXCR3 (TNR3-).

CDR3 residues: CASSLTGTGPKVYEQYF. The chain links TRBV12-3 or TRBV12-4 to TRBJ2-7; TCRdb calls TRBD1, which cannot be checked without DNA. The CDR3 is made up of 17 amino acids.